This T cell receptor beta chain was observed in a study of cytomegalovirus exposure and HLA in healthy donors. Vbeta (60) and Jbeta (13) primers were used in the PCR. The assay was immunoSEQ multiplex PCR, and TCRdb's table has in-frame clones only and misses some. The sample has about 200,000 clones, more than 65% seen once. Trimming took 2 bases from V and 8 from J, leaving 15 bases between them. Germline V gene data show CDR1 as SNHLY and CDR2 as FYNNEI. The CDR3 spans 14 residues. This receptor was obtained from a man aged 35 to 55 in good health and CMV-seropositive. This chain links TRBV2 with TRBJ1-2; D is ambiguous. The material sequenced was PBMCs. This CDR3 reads CASSEPARVNGYTF. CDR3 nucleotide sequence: TGTGCCAGCAGTGAACCCGCCCGGGTTAACGGCTACACCTTC. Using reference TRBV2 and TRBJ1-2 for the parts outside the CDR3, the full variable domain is EPEVTQTPSHQVTQMGQEVILRCVPISNHLYFYWYRQILGQKVEFLVSFYNNEISEKSEIFDDQFSVERPDGSNFTLKIRSTKLEDSAMYFCASSEPARVNGYTFGSGTRLTVV.